The sequence of this T cell receptor beta chain was determined in a study of blood T cell repertoires in COVID-19 (dated by TCRdb to the early 2020s). At the level of the whole study: The collaborator samples originated in the United States, Italy and Spain and spanned the acute and convalescent phases of COVID-19. The prospective study material was composed of cDNA or gDNA derived from T cells, B-cell-depleted T cells, or PBMCs. Deeply sampled blood TCRbeta repertoires from subjects exposed to, actively infected with, or recovered from COVID-19 were included in the dataset. A freely available public database, intended as a resource for researchers studying the immune response to SARS-CoV-2, is where the repertoires were released. The samples were drawn from two sources: the first 160 participants of the ongoing ImmuneRACE study, and fewer than 1,500 subjects contributed by 6 global collaborators. Sample metadata almost always included a de-identified subject ID, COVID-19 status, age in years and sex. Where available, HLA class I and class II types were obtained from metadata supplied by the sample provider rather than from assay-based typing.

This clone showed up just once. The target of this receptor is not known. No base-level quality is on record; no much larger clone is a single base apart. Taken from cysteine to phenylalanine, the CDR3 has 15 residues. Left in the record is the CDR3 DNA by itself, 45 bases read in frame from the first base. The V end gives up 2 bases and the J end 5 bases, leaving 6 bases in the junction not matched to a gene. The germline V gene specifies WSHSY as CDR1 and SAAADI as CDR2. TCRbeta CDR3 regions were amplified from genomic DNA by means of the immunoSEQ Assay, a bias-controlled multiplex PCR. The paper's processing steps were these. The number of nucleated cells in each sample was estimated from the amplification of reference gene primers within the assay. To quantify the absolute abundance of each unique TCRbeta CDR3 rearrangement, sequence reads were collapsed and filtered. For each sample, productive Simpson clonality was calculated as the square root of Simpson's diversity index over productive rearrangements. TCRdb took over this immuneACCESS table, retaining in-frame rearrangements with V and J assigned. Such tables are incomplete; in checked studies, under half of the missing clones stem from an unresolved V gene, and the remainder is unexplained. The V and J calls and clone size are taken from that table; D and trimming were inferred from the DNA. Within this sample are about 240,000 clones, with 82% of them counted one time only. Of the sample, under 15% is held by the ten largest clones.

Study-level results and caveats: The amount of clinical and demographic metadata varied by source and participant and was provided uncurated.

Collaborating institutions collected whole blood in K2EDTA tubes following their own protocols. For TCRbeta analysis, collaborators shipped samples as frozen whole blood, isolated PBMCs, or DNA extracted from either of those sample types. The chain uses TRBV10-2 and TRBJ1-2; TRBD1 agrees with 9 junctional bases. The sample was peripheral blood. The TCR sequence derives from an older woman with active or convalescent COVID-19. CDR3 reads: CASSEPGQGGYGYTF. The DNA reads as follows: TGCGCCAGCAGTGAGCCGGGACAGGGTGGGTATGGCTACACCTTC.